What follows are 15 T cell receptor beta chains derived from one specimen sequenced in a study of shared clonotypes between healthy human individuals. Some clones are missing from TCRdb's copy, which holds only in-frame ones; the method was immunoSEQ multiplex PCR. The top ten clones hold 0.37% of a sample with approximately 2,000,000 clones, around 93% of them seen once. Specimen: naive CD4+ T cells from PBMCs. Sample subset: CD45RA+ positively selected. These TCRs come from a man aged 18-30 years in good health. Some clones in this sample may be carry-over from other donors' samples.

The table lists this clone with a count of one. The rearrangement uses TRBV2 and TRBJ1-2, with D maybe TRBD1 (6 bases). V lost 10 bases and J lost 2, with 14 bases in between. Germline CDR1 reads SNHLY; CDR2 reads FYNNEI. This CDR3 comprises 13 residues. This CDR3 reads CATFRGSNYGYTF. CDR3 DNA sequence: TGTGCCACGTTCAGGGGCAGCAACTATGGCTACACCTTC. The variable domain in full, completed from reference TRBV2 and TRBJ1-2, reads EPEVTQTPSHQVTQMGQEVILRCVPISNHLYFYWYRQILGQKVEFLVSFYNNEISEKSEIFDDQFSVERPDGSNFTLKIRSTKLEDSAMYFCATFRGSNYGYTFGSGTRLTVV.

About this clone itself: Its ends do not fully match the called genes, so a read error is possible. The V call is TRBV25-1, the J call TRBJ2-7; D remains ambiguous. CDR1 and CDR2 (germline): MGHDK, SYGVNS. The CDR3 runs 12 residues. CDR3 in amino acids: CASSEIGYAQYF. The DNA of the CDR3 is TGTGCCAGCAGTGAAATAGGGTACGCGCAGTACTTC.

The chain links TRBV15 to TRBJ2-7; a weak D match, TRBD2 (5 bases). The CDR3 extends over 15 amino acids. Per the germline V gene, CDR1 is LNHNV and CDR2 is YYDKDF (reference sequence). V lost 1 base to trimming and J lost 2 bases, with 12 bases between them. The CDR3 DNA follows: TGTGCCACCAGCAGAGTGAGGACGGGGACCTACGAGCAGTACTTC. Its translation: CATSRVRTGTYEQYF.

The rearrangement uses TRBV11-2 and TRBJ1-5; D not resolved. Trimming stripped 0 bases from V and 7 bases from J, with 10 bases between. Germline CDR1 is SGHAT and CDR2 is FQNNGV. The CDR3 runs to 14 residues. CDR3 DNA sequence: TGTGCCAGCAGCTTAGATCGGGAAGGCCAGCCCCAGCATTTT. Its translation: CASSLDREGQPQHF.

The chain recombines TRBV5-1 with TRBJ2-7; 10 nucleotides line up with TRBD2. CDR3 length equals 14 residues. The V segment lost 4 bases and the J segment 6 bases; nucleotides outside the gene matches: 7. Germline V gene lookup returns CDR1 SGHRS and CDR2 YFSETQ. The CDR3 region has the DNA TGCGCCAGCAGCGGGGCTAGCGGGAGCGGCGAGCAGTACTTC. Amino acids: CASSGASGSGEQYF.

Worth noting for this clone: Additional DNA sequences in this sample encode the identical CDR3. The chain has TRBV19 and TRBJ1-1, with D unresolved. Germline loops: CDR1 LNHDA, CDR2 SQIVND (reference sequence). The CDR3 contains 14 residues. V lost 3 bases and J lost 1, with 9 bases in between. In DNA form, the CDR3 reads TGTGCCAGTAGTATTGGAACACCGAACACTGAAGCTTTCTTT. Translation gives CASSIGTPNTEAFF. Combining the CDR3 with reference TRBV19 and TRBJ1-1 gives the whole variable domain DGGITQSPKYLFRKEGQNVTLSCEQNLNHDAMYWYRQDPGQGLRLIYYSQIVNDFQKGDIAEGYSVSREKKESFPLTVTSAQKNPTAFYLCASSIGTPNTEAFFGQGTRLTVV.

CDR3 sequence: CASSLTGANYGYTF. The CDR3 DNA sequence: TGCGCCAGCAGCTTGACGGGAGCTAACTATGGCTACACCTTC. The chain couples TRBV5-1 to TRBJ1-2, with D uncertain. CDR3 size: 14 residues. Germline V gene sequence: CDR1 SGHRS, CDR2 YFSETQ. V dropped 1 base and J dropped 0 bases, with 7 bases sitting between them. Looking up the rest from reference TRBV5-1 and TRBJ1-2 gives the full variable domain: KAGVTQTPRYLIKTRGQQVTLSCSPISGHRSVSWYQQTPGQGLQFLFEYFSETQRNKGNFPGRFSGRQFSNSRSEMNVSTLELGDSALYLCASSLTGANYGYTFGSGTRLTVV.

The chain employs TRBV25-1 and TRBJ1-1; tentatively, D is TRBD1 (6 bases). Germline CDR1 and CDR2: MGHDK and SYGVNS. The CDR3 covers 13 residues. Trimming pared 4 bases from V and 6 bases from J, leaving 12 bases between. CDR3 in amino acids: CASSAGADPEAFF. The CDR3 DNA reads as TGTGCCAGCAGTGCGGGGGCAGACCCTGAAGCTTTCTTT.

V is TRBV5-8 and J is TRBJ2-1, with D possibly called TRBD1 or TRBD2 (5 bases each). The CDR3 has 15 amino acids. Germline CDR1 is SGHTS and CDR2 is YDEGEE. Trimming pared 4 bases from V and 8 bases from J, leaving 19 bases between. CDR3 loop: CASSLGTARNYEQFF. CDR3 sequence (DNA): TGTGCCAGCAGCCTCGGGACCGCTCGGAACTATGAGCAGTTCTTC.

The chain employs TRBV2 and TRBJ2-5; possibly TRBD1 or TRBD2 for D (6 bases each). V lost 5 bases, J lost 5 bases, and 15 bases lay in between. The CDR3 is made up of 14 amino acids. Germline CDR1 reads SNHLY; CDR2 reads FYNNEI. Here the CDR3 reads CASSYTGRRETQYF. In DNA, the CDR3 is TGTGCCAGCAGTTACACAGGGAGGCGGGAGACCCAGTACTTC.

This CDR3 is CASRPGTVGGETQYF. The CDR3 bases are TGTGCCAGCAGACCTGGGACAGTCGGTGGGGAGACCCAGTACTTC. The chain links TRBV6-1 to TRBJ2-5, with 7 nucleotides matching TRBD1. Germline-derived CDR1 and CDR2 are MNHNS and SASEGT. There are 15 residues in the CDR3. V gave up 6 bases and J gave up 5 bases; unmatched junction bases: 12.

This clone was counted a few times. The chain carries TRBV15 and TRBJ1-5, with 7 bases lining up with TRBD1. Germline V CDR1 and CDR2: LNHNV, YYDKDF (reference sequence). Trimming took 5 bases from V and 6 from J; bases not matched to a gene: 7. This CDR3 comprises 14 residues. The CDR3 reads CATSGTGAGQPQHF. CDR3 DNA: TGTGCCACCAGCGGAACAGGGGCAGGTCAGCCCCAGCATTTT.

The genes are TRBV29-1 and TRBJ2-7; D gene unclear. Germline CDR1 reads SQVTM; CDR2 reads ANQGSEA. V was shortened by 0 bases and J by 2 bases, with 14 bases between the two germline ends. The CDR3 has 15 residues. The CDR3 here is CSVEEVHGPPYEQYF. DNA for the CDR3: TGCAGCGTTGAAGAGGTTCATGGCCCCCCCTACGAGCAGTACTTC.

The chain uses TRBV6-1 and TRBJ2-7; 9 nucleotides match TRBD1. This CDR3 comprises 14 residues. CDR1 and CDR2 from the germline V gene are MNHNS and SASEGT. V lost 6 bases, J lost 3 bases, and 6 bases stayed unmatched. In DNA form, the CDR3 reads TGTGCCAGCAGACCAACAGGGGGCGTCTACGAGCAGTACTTC. Translated, it gives CASRPTGGVYEQYF.

The CDR3 here is CASRKGQGTYEQYF. For the CDR3, the DNA is TGTGCCAGCAGGAAGGGCCAGGGTACCTACGAGCAGTACTTC. V usage is TRBV6-5 and J usage is TRBJ2-7; TRBD1 is a possible D gene (5 bases). Trimming left V 6 bases short and J 2 bases short, with 14 bases between. The CDR3 is 14 residues long. Germline values: CDR1 MNHEY, CDR2 SVGAGI.